The 13 T cell receptor beta chains below come from one sample, sequenced in a study of graft-versus-host responses after intestinal transplantation (dated by TCRdb to the early 2020s). No cognate antigen is known for these TCRs. The library was built by means of the immunoSEQ multiplex PCR assay. TCRdb holds this immuneACCESS table with in-frame rearrangements only. Some clones are missing; in checked studies, unresolved V genes explain under half, and the rest has no known cause. Within this sample are fewer than 90,000 clones, with 85% to 95% of them counted one time only. The top ten constitute over 0.15% of the sample. This specimen's time point label, per the study, means: cells obtained before transplantation from donor or recipient. The sample here was unstimulated CD4+ T cells sorted from spleen or lymph node cells, taken before transplant. The receptors shown here come from a human donor who was the organ donor for an intestinal transplant.

The chain carries TRBV7-2 and TRBJ2-7, with D unresolved. Germline CDR1 and CDR2: SGHTA and FQGNSA. Trimming removed 1 base from V and 6 bases from J, with 10 bases in between. The CDR3 sequence is 13 residues long. The CDR3 sequence: CASSLVGRSEQYF. The CDR3 nucleotides are TGTGCCAGCAGCTTAGTAGGCAGGTCCGAGCAGTACTTC.

The V and J genes are TRBV5-1 and TRBJ2-3; TRBD2 agrees at 14 bases. CDR1 and CDR2 from the germline V gene are SGHRS and YFSETQ. CDR3 size: 17 residues. The trim removed 4 bases at V and 3 bases at J, leaving 7 bases unmatched. The CDR3: CASSLRLAGGDTDTQYF. The CDR3, as DNA: TGCGCCAGCAGCCTGCGACTAGCGGGGGGGGATACAGATACGCAGTATTTT.

The gene calls are TRBV7-9 and TRBJ2-3; perhaps TRBD1 as D (5 bases). Germline V gene sequence: CDR1 SEHNR, CDR2 FQNEAQ (reference sequence). The CDR3 is made up of 14 amino acids. Trimming stripped 5 bases from V and 2 bases from J, with 11 bases between. Here the CDR3 reads CASSRQFSTDTQYF. CDR3 DNA: TGTGCCAGCAGCCGACAGTTTTCCACAGATACGCAGTATTTT.

The chain has TRBV2 and TRBJ2-5, with D perhaps matching TRBD2 (5 bases). Per the germline V gene, CDR1 is SNHLY and CDR2 is FYNNEI. The ends were cut back, 7 bases at V and 5 bases at J, with 11 bases in the middle. The length of the CDR3 is 12 residues. In nucleotides, the CDR3 is TGTGCCAGCACCTTCGGGGAGGAGACCCAGTACTTC. The encoded protein is CASTFGEETQYF.

The J gene is TRBJ2-5, the V gene TRBV5-1; 11 nucleotides line up with TRBD2. Per germline, CDR1 SGHRS and CDR2 YFSETQ. V lost 2 bases and J lost 5; bases outside the gene matches: 8. This CDR3 spans 16 amino acids. CDR3: CASSFGSGGATETQYF. CDR3 nucleotide sequence: TGCGCCAGCAGCTTCGGTAGCGGGGGGGCCACGGAGACCCAGTACTTC.

The V and J genes are TRBV10-1 and TRBJ2-3; the D gene is possibly TRBD2 (6 bases). The CDR3 loop spans 15 amino acids. The V gene lost 2 bases and the J gene lost 2 bases, with 11 bases spanning the gap. Germline V gene lookup returns CDR1 WNHNN and CDR2 SYGVQD (reference sequence). The CDR3 reads CASSEGTGFTDTQYF. CDR3 nucleotides: TGCGCCAGCAGTGAGGGGACTGGATTCACAGATACGCAGTATTTT.

The rearrangement links TRBV11-1 to TRBJ2-1; 9 nucleotides agree with TRBD2. The CDR3 covers 15 residues. Germline V gene data show CDR1 as SGHAT and CDR2 as FQDESV (reference sequence). Unmatched junction bases numbered 10, after V lost 8 bases and J lost 5 bases. This chain's CDR3 is CASERIAGDNNEQFF. The CDR3 DNA follows: TGTGCCAGCGAAAGAATAGCGGGGGACAACAATGAGCAGTTCTTC.

This clone appeared a single time. V is TRBV5-1 and J is TRBJ1-4; D gene uncertain. Per the germline V gene, CDR1 is SGHRS and CDR2 is YFSETQ. Trimming shortened V by 4 bases and J by 4 bases, and 11 bases separated the two germline ends. The CDR3 is 14 residues long. DNA for the CDR3: TGCGCCAGCAGCCAGGACCGAAATAATGAAAAACTGTTTTTT. This translates into CASSQDRNNEKLFF.

CDR3 bases: TGTGCCAGCAATGCACAGGGACGCGAGCAGTACTTC. It encodes CASNAQGREQYF. The V and J genes are TRBV6-1 and TRBJ2-7, with TRBD1 as a possible D gene (6 bases). Germline V gene lookup returns CDR1 MNHNS and CDR2 SASEGT. V was clipped by 7 bases and J by 6 bases, with 13 bases between them. The CDR3 is 12 amino acids.

The chain employs TRBV6-5 and TRBJ2-2; D gene ambiguous. Germline CDR1 MNHEY, CDR2 SVGAGI. V lost 4 bases to trimming and J lost 4 bases, with 16 bases between them. The CDR3 has 16 amino acids. CDR3 nucleotides: TGTGCCAGCAGTTCCTCTTGGGTTTTGGTCACCGGGGAGCTGTTTTTT. Amino acid sequence: CASSSSWVLVTGELFF.

The J gene is TRBJ1-3, the V gene TRBV4-2, with 9 bases identical to TRBD1. The CDR3 consists of 19 residues. J gave up 3 bases and V 1 base, and 13 bases lay outside the gene matches. Germline values: CDR1 LGHNA, CDR2 YNFKEQ. The CDR3 loop is CASSQGPGQGDGYGNTIYF. The CDR3, as DNA: TGTGCCAGCAGCCAAGGTCCGGGACAGGGCGATGGCTATGGAAACACCATATATTTT.

This clone was picked up one time. The V call is TRBV28, the J call TRBJ1-5; D ambiguous. Trimming removed 7 bases at V and 2 bases at J, with 9 bases between. CDR1 is MDHEN, CDR2 SYDVKM, per germline. The length of the CDR3 is 13 residues. The CDR3 is CASMWLGNQPQHF. CDR3 sequence (DNA): TGTGCCAGCATGTGGCTGGGCAATCAGCCCCAGCATTTT.

The chain combines TRBV6-5 with TRBJ1-2, with D tentatively TRBD1 (5 bases). CDR1 MNHEY and CDR2 SVGAGI come from the germline V gene. The CDR3 sequence is 14 residues long. The ends were cut back, 5 bases at V and 7 bases at J, with 17 bases in the middle. This CDR3 reads CASSGGSIVFGYTF. The CDR3 nucleotides read TGTGCCAGCAGTGGGGGTTCCATCGTTTTTGGCTACACCTTC.